This T cell receptor beta chain was identified during a study of GPR56 and killer-like receptors on CD4 memory cells (dated by TCRdb to about 2019). With respect to the entire study: The study proposed that the stepwise gain of KLRB1, KLRG1, GPR56 and finally KLRF1 marks human CD4+ memory T-cell differentiation and cytokine production potential. The study described its healthy blood donors as age-matched to the liver disease patients, who had a median age of about 70 years.

The CDR3 has 15 amino acids, counting the end cysteine and phenylalanine. No nucleotide data were recorded. The germline V gene provides CDR1 MDHEN and CDR2 SYDVKM. The paper's findings and limits, for the study overall: Overlap of TCR repertoires was especially pronounced between late populations 4 and 5, and partly extended to population 3. Clones dominating late populations 4 and 5 were also found in early populations 1 and 2, and this finding was taken by the authors as evidence for linear differentiation. Clonal frequency started low in the marker-negative population and rose progressively along the proposed pathway, while TCRbeta diversity decreased accordingly. Rather than covering full repertoires, the diversity and similarity analyses were limited to the 100 most expanded clones in each population.

This clonotype is medium-sized (0.01 to 0.1%) as judged by frequency; no count is noted. The antigen it recognizes is unknown. Before TCRbeta sequencing, fluorescence-activated cell sorting was used to enrich five KLR/GPR56-defined CD4+ populations. TCRbeta repertoires of five CD4+ T-cell subsets defined by KLRB1, KLRG1, GPR56 and KLRF1 expression were sequenced to test a linear memory differentiation pathway. TCR-sequenced cells came from peripheral blood of healthy control individuals, reported as five donors in the TCRbeta analysis figure. Heparinized peripheral blood was collected, and every sample was processed within one hour of retrieval. Blood was diluted 1:2 in PBS, and peripheral blood mononuclear cells were then isolated from the diluted blood at room temperature by Biocoll density gradient centrifugation. CD4+ T cells were enriched from freshly isolated PBMCs by magnetic sorting with anti-CD4 MicroBeads before flow sorting. A BD FACSAria II was used to sort CD4+ T cells enriched from PBMCs of healthy donors according to marker expression. Surface staining used anti-KLRB1 clone 191B8, anti-KLRF1 clone 4A4.D10 and anti-KLRG1 clone REA261 antibodies from Miltenyi Biotec.

Instrument used: Illumina HiSeq 2500. The recombined TCRbeta locus was amplified by a previously published PCR protocol to build sequencing libraries. Processing in the source paper ran as follows. Any read whose average quality score fell below 30 was discarded, and IMSEQ was used to process the reads that remained. Clonotypes were defined by Vbeta gene, Jbeta gene and CDR3 amino acid sequence. The Morisita-Horn index, computed on the top 100 expanded clones, was used to quantify repertoire overlap between populations. Renyi diversity profiles calculated on the top 100 expanded clones were used to evaluate clonal diversity. TCRdb reprocessed the raw reads; every CDR3 protein sequence is a single record, and DNA is not supplied. The V and J calls come from TCRdb's annotation, not from the publication. This sample's records show 2,600 or so distinct CDR3 sequences. Together, the top ten hold more than 4% of the sample.

Sequenced sample: memory CD4+ T cells from blood. The chain is made from TRBV28 and TRBJ1-1. This sequence was found in a human donor in good health. CDR3 reads: CASSFTDRLNGVAFF.